These T cell receptor beta chains were read from a single sample in a study of breast tumors, draining lymph nodes, adjacent tissues. TCRdb used MiXCR to reprocess the multiplex PCR reads, holding one entry per CDR3 protein. The repertoire has 270,000 or so distinct CDR3 sequences, 30% of them found once; the top ten carry about 1%. Sequenced material: axillary lymph node tissue. Receptors originate from a female donor with breast cancer. Some clones in this sample may be carry-over from other donors' samples. The CDR3 runs from the conserved cysteine through the conserved F or W. Each record gives: J gene, D gene, V gene, clone size, CDR3 protein, CDR3 DNA. A D gene is named only where the DNA matches it firmly. The size entry is marked missing in some rows and otherwise reads once, few, many or a size class.

TRBJ2-1	.	TRBV10-3	.	CAISEQFF	TGTGCCATCAGTGAGCAGTTCTTC
TRBJ2-7	.	TRBV11-3	many	CASSFEKTRNYEQYF	TGTGCCAGCAGCTTTGAGAAGACCCGGAACTACGAGCAGTACTTC
TRBJ2-1	.	TRBV9	few	CASSVGGYNERFF	TGTGCCAGCAGCGTAGGTGGGTATAATGAGCGGTTCTTC
TRBJ2-5	.	TRBV19	many	CASRGETQYF	TGTGCCAGTAGGGGAGAGACCCAGTACTTC
TRBJ1-4	TRBD1	TRBV12-3/TRBV12-4	.	CASSRRQGGGKLFF	TGTGCCAGCAGTCGCAGACAGGGAGGAGGAAAACTGTTTTTT
TRBJ2-6	.	TRBV10-2	many	CASSPGYGANVLTF	TGCGCCAGCAGTCCCGGGTACGGGGCCAACGTCCTGACTTTC
TRBJ1-6	TRBD1	TRBV4-2	.	CASSPNGGTAYSPLHF	TGTGCCAGCAGCCCCAACGGGGGGACAGCATATTCACCCCTCCACTTT
TRBJ2-7	TRBD1	TRBV28	.	CASNDPGQGKVEQYF	TGTGCCAGCAATGATCCGGGACAGGGGAAGGTCGAGCAGTACTTC
TRBJ2-7	TRBD1	TRBV5-1	many	CASSLGGQGGSYEQYF	TGCGCCAGCAGCTTAGGTGGACAGGGGGGCTCCTACGAGCAGTACTTC
TRBJ2-5	.	TRBV5-1	many	CASSLLRGDQETQYF	TGCGCCAGCAGCTTACTCCGGGGCGACCAAGAGACCCAGTACTTC
TRBJ1-2	.	TRBV24-1	many	CATSDFSGYTF	TGTGCCACCAGTGATTTTTCGGGCTACACCTTC
TRBJ2-7	TRBD1	TRBV5-1	many	CASSWATGGGYEQYF	TGCGCCAGCAGCTGGGCTACAGGGGGCGGCTACGAGCAGTACTTC
TRBJ2-1	.	TRBV24-1	many	CATGDWRGSYNEQFF	TGTGCCACCGGCGACTGGCGCGGCTCCTACAATGAGCAGTTCTTC
TRBJ2-7	TRBD2	TRBV5-1	many	CASRLGTSGRYEQYF	TGCGCCAGCAGACTCGGGACTAGCGGGAGGTACGAGCAGTACTTC
TRBJ2-5	.	TRBV7-9	many	CASSLPRGTETQYF	TGTGCCAGCAGTCTTCCTAGGGGGACTGAGACCCAGTACTTC
TRBJ2-3	TRBD2	TRBV12-3/TRBV12-4	many	CASSLGLAGPDTQYF	TGTGCCAGCAGCTTAGGACTAGCGGGTCCGGATACGCAGTATTTT
TRBJ1-1	TRBD1	TRBV20-1	once	CSAFSTGVTEAFF	TGCAGTGCTTTCTCGACAGGGGTCACTGAAGCTTTCTTT
TRBJ1-5	.	TRBV30	.	CAWTIGGGNQPQHF	TGTGCCTGGACCATAGGGGGGGGCAATCAGCCCCAGCATTTT
TRBJ2-7	.	TRBV5-8	many	CASSLVLSYEQYF	TGTGCCAGCAGCTTGGTCCTCTCCTACGAGCAGTACTTC
TRBJ2-5	.	TRBV2	.	CASSDRGGNQPQYF	TGTGCCAGCAGTGACAGGGGCGGCAATCAGCCCCAGTACTTC
TRBJ2-7	TRBD1	TRBV10-3	many	CAIRPTGGSDEQYF	TGTGCCATCAGACCGACAGGGGGAAGTGACGAGCAGTACTTC
TRBJ1-2	TRBD1	TRBV7-9	many	CASSLKGQGAYGYTF	TGTGCCAGCAGCTTAAAGGGACAGGGGGCTTATGGCTACACCTTC
TRBJ1-6	.	TRBV6-1	many	CASSGLQGGNSPLHF	TGTGCCAGCAGTGGCCTACAGGGAGGGAATTCACCCCTCCACTTT
TRBJ2-3	TRBD2	TRBV25-1	.	CASSEQLTSGTDTQYF	TGTGCCAGCAGTGAACAACTGACTAGCGGCACAGATACGCAGTATTTT
TRBJ2-3	TRBD2	TRBV2	many	CASSVKLAGLLRDTQYF	TGTGCCAGCAGTGTAAAACTAGCGGGACTTCTTCGAGATACGCAGTATTTT
TRBJ2-4	.	TRBV11-3	.	CASSLPTGENIQYF	TGTGCCAGCAGCTTACCGACTGGAGAGAACATTCAGTACTTC
TRBJ1-5	.	TRBV20-1	many	CSARERGGDQPQHF	TGCAGTGCTAGAGAAAGGGGAGGGGATCAGCCCCAGCATTTT
TRBJ2-7	TRBD1	TRBV12-5	many	CASGRDSPYEQYF	TGTGCTAGTGGCCGGGACAGCCCCTACGAGCAGTACTTC
TRBJ2-2	.	TRBV18	few	CASSPSGRVTGELFF	TGTGCCAGCTCACCATCCGGGCGGGTCACCGGGGAGCTGTTTTTT